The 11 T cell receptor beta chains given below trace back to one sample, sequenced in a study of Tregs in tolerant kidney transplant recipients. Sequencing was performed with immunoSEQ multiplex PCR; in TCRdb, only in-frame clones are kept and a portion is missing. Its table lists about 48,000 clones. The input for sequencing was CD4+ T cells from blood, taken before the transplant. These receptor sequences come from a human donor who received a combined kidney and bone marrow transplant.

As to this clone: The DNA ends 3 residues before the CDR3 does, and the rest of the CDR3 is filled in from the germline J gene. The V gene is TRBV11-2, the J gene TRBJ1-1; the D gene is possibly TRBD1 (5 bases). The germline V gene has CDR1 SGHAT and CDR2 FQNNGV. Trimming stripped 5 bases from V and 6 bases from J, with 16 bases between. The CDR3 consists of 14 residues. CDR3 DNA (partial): TGTGCCAGCAGCATATCGGACAAAAGATCTGAA. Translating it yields CASSISDKRSE. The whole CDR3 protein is CASSISDKRSEAFF.

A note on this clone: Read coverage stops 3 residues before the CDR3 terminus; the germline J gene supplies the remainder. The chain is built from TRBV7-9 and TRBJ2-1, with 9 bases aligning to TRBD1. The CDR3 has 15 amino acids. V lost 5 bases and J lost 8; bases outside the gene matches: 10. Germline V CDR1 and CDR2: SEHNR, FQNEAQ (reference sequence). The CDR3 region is CASSRSPGTGYEQFF. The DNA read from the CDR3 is TGTGCCAGCAGCCGCTCCCCCGGGACAGGGTATGAG.

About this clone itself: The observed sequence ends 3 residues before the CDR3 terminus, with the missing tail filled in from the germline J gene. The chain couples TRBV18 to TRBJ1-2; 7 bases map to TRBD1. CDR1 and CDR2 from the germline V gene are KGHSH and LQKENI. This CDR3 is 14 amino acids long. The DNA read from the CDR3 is TGTGCCAGCTCACCACCGACAGGGTGGGGTCAC. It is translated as CASSPPTGWGH. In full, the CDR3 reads CASSPPTGWGHYTF.

The CDR3 region is CASSPDRDRSLAKNIQYF. The part of the CDR3 DNA that was read is TGTGCCAGCAGCCCTGACAGGGACCGGTCCTTGGCCAAAAACATT. The rearrangement joins TRBV4-2 to TRBJ2-4, with TRBD1 matching over 7 bases. The read stops 3 residues short of the end of the CDR3; the missing end is completed from the germline J gene. V shed 4 bases and J 1 base; nucleotides not matched to a gene: 13. CDR1 LGHNA and CDR2 YNFKEQ come from the germline V gene. CDR3 length equals 18 residues.

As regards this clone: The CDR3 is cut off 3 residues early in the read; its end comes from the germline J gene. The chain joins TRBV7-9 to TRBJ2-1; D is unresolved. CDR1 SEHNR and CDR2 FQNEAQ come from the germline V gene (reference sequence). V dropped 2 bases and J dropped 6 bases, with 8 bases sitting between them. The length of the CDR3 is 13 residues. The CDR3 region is CASSLLVSNEQFF. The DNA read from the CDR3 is TGTGCCAGCAGCTTACTAGTAAGCAATGAG.

Partial CDR3 DNA: TGTGCCAGTAGTATTGGGGCGGGGGCTGGGGCCAACGTC. Translated, it gives CASSIGAGAGANV. The whole CDR3 protein is CASSIGAGAGANVLTF. This rearrangement joins TRBV19 to TRBJ2-6; 7 bases match TRBD2. The CDR3 end lies 3 residues beyond the end of the read and is filled in from the germline J gene. The CDR3 is 16 amino acids. Germline assignment: CDR1 LNHDA and CDR2 SQIVND (reference sequence). V dropped 3 bases and J dropped 2; count of bases not matched to a gene: 4.

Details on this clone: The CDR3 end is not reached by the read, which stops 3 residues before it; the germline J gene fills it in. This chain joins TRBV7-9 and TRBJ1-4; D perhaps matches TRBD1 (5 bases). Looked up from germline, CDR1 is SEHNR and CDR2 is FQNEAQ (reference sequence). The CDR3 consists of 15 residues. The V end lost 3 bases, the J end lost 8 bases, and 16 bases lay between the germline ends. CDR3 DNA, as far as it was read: TGTGCCAGCAGCTTTGGTGAGACAGCAGGGGAAAAA. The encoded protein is CASSFGETAGEK. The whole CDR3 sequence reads CASSFGETAGEKLFF. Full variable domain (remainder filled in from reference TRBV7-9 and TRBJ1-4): DTGVSQNPRHKITKRGQNVTFRCDPISEHNRLYWYRQTLGQGPEFLTYFQNEAQLEKSRLLSDRFSAERPKGSFSTLEIQRTEQGDSAMYLCASSFGETAGEKLFFGSGTQLSVL.

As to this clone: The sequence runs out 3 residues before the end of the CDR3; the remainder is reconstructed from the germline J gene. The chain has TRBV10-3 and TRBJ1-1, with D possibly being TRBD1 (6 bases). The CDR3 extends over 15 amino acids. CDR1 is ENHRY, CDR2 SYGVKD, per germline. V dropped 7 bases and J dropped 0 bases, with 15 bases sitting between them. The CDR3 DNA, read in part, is TGTGCCATCACCACAGGGTCTGTAATGAACACTGAA. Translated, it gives CAITTGSVMNTE. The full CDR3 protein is CAITTGSVMNTEAFF.

The CDR3 sequence is CASSRDSFSGNTIYF. CDR3 bases read: TGTGCCAGCTCACGCGACAGCTTCTCTGGAAACACC. J is TRBJ1-3 and V is TRBV18, with D possibly matching TRBD1 (5 bases). The read ends 3 residues shy of where the CDR3 ends; the end is completed using the germline J gene. The V gene lost 4 bases and the J gene lost 0 bases, with 10 bases spanning the gap. The CDR3 is made up of 15 amino acids. Germline CDR1 reads KGHSH; CDR2 reads LQKENI.

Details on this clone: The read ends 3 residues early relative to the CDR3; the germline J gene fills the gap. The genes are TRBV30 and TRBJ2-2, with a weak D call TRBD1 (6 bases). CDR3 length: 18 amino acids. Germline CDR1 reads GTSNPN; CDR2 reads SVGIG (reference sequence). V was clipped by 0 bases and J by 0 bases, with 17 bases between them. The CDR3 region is CAWSVLRRTAPNTGELFF. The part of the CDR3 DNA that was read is TGTGCCTGGAGTGTACTCAGAAGGACAGCTCCGAACACCGGGGAG.

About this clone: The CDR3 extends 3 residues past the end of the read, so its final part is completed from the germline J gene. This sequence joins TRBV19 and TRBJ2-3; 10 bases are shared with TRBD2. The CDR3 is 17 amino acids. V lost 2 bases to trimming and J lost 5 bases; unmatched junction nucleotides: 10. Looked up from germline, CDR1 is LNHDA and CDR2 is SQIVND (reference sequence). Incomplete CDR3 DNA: TGTGCCAGTAGTATACTGGCTAGCGGGGGAGGTGGAGATACG. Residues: CASSILASGGGGDT. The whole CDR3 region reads CASSILASGGGGDTQYF. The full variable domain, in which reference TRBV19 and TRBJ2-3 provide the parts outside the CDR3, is DGGITQSPKYLFRKEGQNVTLSCEQNLNHDAMYWYRQDPGQGLRLIYYSQIVNDFQKGDIAEGYSVSREKKESFPLTVTSAQKNPTAFYLCASSILASGGGGDTQYFGPGTRLTVL.